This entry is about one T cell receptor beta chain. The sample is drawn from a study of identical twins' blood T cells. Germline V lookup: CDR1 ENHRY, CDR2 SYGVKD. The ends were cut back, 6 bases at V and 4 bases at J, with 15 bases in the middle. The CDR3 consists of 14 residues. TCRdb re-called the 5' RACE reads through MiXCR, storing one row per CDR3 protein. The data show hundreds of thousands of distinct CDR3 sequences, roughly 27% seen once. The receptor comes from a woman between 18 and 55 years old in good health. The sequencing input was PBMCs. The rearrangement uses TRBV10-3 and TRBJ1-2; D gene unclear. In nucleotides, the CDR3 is TGTGCCATCAGCGATGCCCCGGACGGCTATGGCTACACCTTC. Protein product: CAISDAPDGYGYTF.